This T cell receptor beta chain derives from a study of CD8+CD57+ T cells in acquired aplastic anemia. Looking at the study overall: Sorted cells (CD4+ and CD8+) yielded DNA amounts that averaged approximately 3 ug.

Germline CDR1 SNHLY, CDR2 FYNNEI. The CDR3 is made up of 14 amino acids. TCR beta VDJ and CDR3 profiling used genomic DNA as template. Each CDR3 protein is one row after TCRdb ran MiXCR on the reads. The sample holds hundreds of thousands of distinct CDR3 sequences; roughly 68% are singletons and the top ten take 3.5% to 4.5%. This sequence originates from a human donor in good health, serving as a control. The specimen sequenced was sorted CD4+, CD8+, or CD8+CD57+ T cells (not recorded which) from PBMCs. The chain carries TRBV2 and TRBJ2-5, with D possibly TRBD1 on 6 matching bases. TRBJ2-1 matches the DNA end more closely, so the J call is doubtful. The CDR3 sequence is CASGTRDIQGTQFF. CDR3 sequence (DNA): TGTGCCAGCGGGACACGGGACATCCAAGGGACCCAGTTCTTC.